In its sample, the clone carrying this TCR beta chain was seen many times. This sample is drawn from a study of prognosis after radiotherapy for stage I lung cancer. Two-round multiplex PCR, the amplification method, yielded TCR beta CDR3 from genomic DNA. Amplification during the initial PCR round employed primers specific to each TRBV and TRBJ gene. From the multiplex PCR reads, TCRdb called clonotypes with MiXCR, one entry per CDR3 protein. Of roughly 13,000 distinct CDR3 sequences listed, roughly 29% are singletons. CDR3 length: 13 residues. Germline V lookup: CDR1 DFQATT, CDR2 SNEGSKA (reference sequence). Trimming took off 3 bases at V and 0 bases at J, with 8 bases between the two ends.

The clonotype comes from a donor at least 50 years old with non-small cell lung cancer. Here the sequenced sample was PBMCs, taken before or after stereotactic body radiation therapy (not recorded which). The chain carries TRBV20-1 and TRBJ2-5; D not certain. In DNA form, the CDR3 reads TGCAGTGCTAGCCGGGCCCACCAAGAGACCCAGTACTTC. It yields the protein CSASRAHQETQYF.